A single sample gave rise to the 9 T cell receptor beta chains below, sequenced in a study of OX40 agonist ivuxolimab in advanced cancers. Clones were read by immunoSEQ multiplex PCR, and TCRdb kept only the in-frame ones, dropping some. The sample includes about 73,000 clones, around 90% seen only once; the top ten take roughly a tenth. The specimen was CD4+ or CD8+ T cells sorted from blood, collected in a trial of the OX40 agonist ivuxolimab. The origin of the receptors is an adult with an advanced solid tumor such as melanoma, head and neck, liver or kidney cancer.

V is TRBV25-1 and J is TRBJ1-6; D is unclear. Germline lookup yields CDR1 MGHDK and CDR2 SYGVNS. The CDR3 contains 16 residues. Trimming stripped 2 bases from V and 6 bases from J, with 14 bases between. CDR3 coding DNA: TGTGCCAGCAGTGAAGGAAAACTCCTCCTTAATTCACCCCTCCACTTT. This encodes CASSEGKLLLNSPLHF. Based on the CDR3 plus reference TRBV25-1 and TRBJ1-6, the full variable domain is EADIYQTPRYLVIGTGKKITLECSQTMGHDKMYWYQQDPGMELHLIHYSYGVNSTEKGDLSSESTVSRIRTEHFPLTLESARPSHTSQYLCASSEGKLLLNSPLHFGNGTRLTVT.

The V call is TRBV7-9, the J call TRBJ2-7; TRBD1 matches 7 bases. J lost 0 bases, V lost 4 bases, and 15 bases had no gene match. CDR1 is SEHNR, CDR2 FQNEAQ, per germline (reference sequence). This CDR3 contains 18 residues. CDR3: CASSYDRASTQNSYEQYF. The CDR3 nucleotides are TGTGCCAGCAGCTACGACAGGGCAAGCACCCAAAACTCCTACGAGCAGTACTTC.

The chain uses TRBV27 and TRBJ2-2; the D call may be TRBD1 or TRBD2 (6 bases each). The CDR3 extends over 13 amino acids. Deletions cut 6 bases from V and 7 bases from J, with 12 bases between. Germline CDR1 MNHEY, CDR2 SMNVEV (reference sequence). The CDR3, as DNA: TGTGCCAGCAGCGTAGGGGGGAACGGGGAGCTGTTTTTT. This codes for CASSVGGNGELFF.

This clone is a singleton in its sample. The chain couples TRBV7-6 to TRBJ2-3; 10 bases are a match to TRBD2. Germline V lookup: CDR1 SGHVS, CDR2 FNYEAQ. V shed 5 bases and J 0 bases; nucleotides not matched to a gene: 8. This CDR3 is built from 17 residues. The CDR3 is CASSILLAGISTDTQYF. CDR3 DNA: TGTGCCAGCAGCATACTACTAGCGGGGATTAGCACAGATACGCAGTATTTT.

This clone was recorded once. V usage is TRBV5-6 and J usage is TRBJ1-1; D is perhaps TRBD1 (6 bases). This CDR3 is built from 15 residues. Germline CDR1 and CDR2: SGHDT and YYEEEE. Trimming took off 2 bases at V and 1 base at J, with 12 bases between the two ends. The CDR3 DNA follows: TGTGCCAGCAGCTTAACAGGGATGGGGAACACTGAAGCTTTCTTT. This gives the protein CASSLTGMGNTEAFF.

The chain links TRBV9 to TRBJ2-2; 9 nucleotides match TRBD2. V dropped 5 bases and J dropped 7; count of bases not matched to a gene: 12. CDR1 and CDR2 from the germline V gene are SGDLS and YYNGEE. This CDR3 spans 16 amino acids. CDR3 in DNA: TGTGCCAGCAGTCCCCCAAGCGGGGGGCCGGGCGGGGAGCTGTTTTTT. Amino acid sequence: CASSPPSGGPGGELFF. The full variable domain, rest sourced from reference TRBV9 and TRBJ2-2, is DSGVTQTPKHLITATGQRVTLRCSPRSGDLSVYWYQQSLDQGLQFLIQYYNGEERAKGNILERFSAQQFPDLHSELNLSSLELGDSALYFCASSPPSGGPGGELFFGEGSRLTVL.

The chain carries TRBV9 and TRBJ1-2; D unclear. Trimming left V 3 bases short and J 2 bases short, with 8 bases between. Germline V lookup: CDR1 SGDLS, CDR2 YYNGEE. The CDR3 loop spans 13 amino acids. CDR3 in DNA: TGTGCCAGCAGCGGGACGGAGAACTATGGCTACACCTTC. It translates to CASSGTENYGYTF.

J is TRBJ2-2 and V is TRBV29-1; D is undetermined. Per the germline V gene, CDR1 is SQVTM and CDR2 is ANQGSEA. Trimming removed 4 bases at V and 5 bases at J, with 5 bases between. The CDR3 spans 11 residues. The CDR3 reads CSVVGTGELFF. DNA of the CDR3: TGCAGCGTTGTGGGGACCGGGGAGCTGTTTTTT.

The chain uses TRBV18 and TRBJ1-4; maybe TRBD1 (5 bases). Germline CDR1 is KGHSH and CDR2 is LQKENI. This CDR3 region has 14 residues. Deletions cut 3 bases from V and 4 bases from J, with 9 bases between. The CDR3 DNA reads TGTGCCAGCTCACCGGGACGGCTTAATGAAAAACTGTTTTTT. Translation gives CASSPGRLNEKLFF. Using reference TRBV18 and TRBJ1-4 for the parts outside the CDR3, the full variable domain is NAGVMQNPRHLVRRRGQEARLRCSPMKGHSHVYWYRQLPEEGLKFMVYLQKENIIDESGMPKERFSAEFPKEGPSILRIQQVVRGDSAAYFCASSPGRLNEKLFFGSGTQLSVL.